The clone carrying this T cell receptor beta chain has only one observation. This sample is part of a study of blood T cell repertoires in COVID-19. Cohort assignment relied on participant-reported clinical history. The repertoire was sequenced with immunoSEQ multiplex PCR; TCRdb's copy has only in-frame clones and lacks some. The sample carries approximately 200,000 clones, about 82% recorded once. V lost 1 base and J lost 6, with 13 bases in between. The germline V gene has CDR1 ENHRY and CDR2 SYGVKD. The CDR3 has 14 amino acids. Sample: PBMCs or T cells enriched from blood (not recorded which). This clonotype was sampled from a woman aged 25-40 years who had recovered from COVID-19. The genes are TRBV10-3 and TRBJ2-7; D may be TRBD1 (6 bases). The CDR3, as DNA: TGTGCCATCAGTGAGTGGGACAATACCTGCGAGCAGTACTTC. Encoded protein: CAISEWDNTCEQYF.